This T cell receptor beta chain is drawn from a study of T-cell memory formation after mild COVID-19 (dated by TCRdb to the early 2020s). Describing the broader study: TCR sequence clusters from the two donors were largely donor specific. Two young, previously healthy adult volunteers, one female and one male, were included in the cohort. In a couple of donors, T-cell clones that expanded and contracted after mild COVID-19 were followed by sequencing TCRalpha and TCRbeta repertoires longitudinally. Results and caveats for the whole study, not just this receptor: Balanced CD4/CD8 phenotypes were observed for clones contracting from day 15 to 85, whereas a bias towards CD4+ was observed for a second wave of clones expanding from day 15 to 37. Contracting CD4+ clones were located mainly in the CM and EM memory subsets, whereas CD8+ clones were found to be enriched in EMRA. SARS-CoV-2 specificity of the second-wave clones peaking on day 37 was not confirmed. The study included only two mild cases, and larger cohorts that include severe cases with pre-infection samples were judged to be necessary. Some responding clones were detected in pre-infection memory, which suggested that pre-existing cross-reactive memory T cells had joined the SARS-CoV-2 response.

PBMCs were isolated by Ficoll-Paque density gradient centrifugation. The germline V gene (reference sequence) supplies CDR1 DFQATT and CDR2 SNEGSKA. From cysteine to phenylalanine, the CDR3 is 16 amino acids long. Kept here is only the CDR3 DNA, which spans 48 bases and is read in frame from base 1. Trimming leaves V shorter by 3 bases and J shorter by 3 bases, with the junction holding 8 bases beyond the gene matches. The sample holds a few counts of this clonotype. No antigen is known for it. The input lacks base qualities; no much larger clone sits a single base away. The data were produced on an Illumina NovaSeq 6000. cDNA libraries for TCRalpha and TCRbeta were prepared by 5'RACE using constant-segment primers, with sample barcodes and unique molecular identifiers added. Trizol reagent was used to extract RNA from every sample. Libraries were amplified in two PCR steps, with a second sample barcode and Illumina TruSeq adapters added in the second step. Libraries were sequenced on an Illumina NovaSeq with 2 x 150 bp paired-end reads. As for how the authors treated the data: Demultiplexing of reads and collapsing into UMI-guided consensus sequences were performed with migec v1.2.7. With mixcr v2.1.11, UMI consensuses were aligned to TRA and TRB V and J templates and assembled into clonotypes. Expanded or contracted clonotypes were those called significant by both edgeR and NoisET, with noise models trained on biological replicates. edgeR calls used a false discovery rate-adjusted p below 0.01 and a log2 fold-change threshold of 1. PCA with hierarchical clustering of max-normalized trajectories of the 1000 most abundant clonotypes was used as exploratory dynamics analysis. Separately sequenced CD4+ and CD8+ repertoires were used to assign the CD4 or CD8 phenotype of responding clones. The public sequencing data were trimmed at Q25 with fastp and processed into clonotypes with MiXCR by TCRdb, which kept only in-frame beta chains. Each CDR3 protein gets just one entry, which takes the most common genes and DNA from the rows behind it. These V and J calls derive from TCRdb rather than the authors' analysis. The table for this sample lists about 320,000 distinct CDR3 sequences; around 15% of them were counted only once. Jointly, the top ten make up 21% of the sample.

The V and J segments used are TRBV20-1 and TRBJ1-5; the junction holds 10 bases that match TRBD1. The TCR originated in a young man who had mild COVID-19 (a few samples of this study predate the infection). The sample titles of this study are shuffled in the database, so cell type and time point are left out; the donor was told from shared clones. Sequencing was carried out using PBMCs or a T cell subset sorted from them (not recorded which). The encoded CDR3 is CSASAGTGVSNQPQHF. Here is the DNA: TGCAGTGCTAGCGCCGGGACAGGGGTTTCCAATCAGCCCCAGCATTTT.